Listed below are T cell receptor beta chains from one sample, sequenced in a study of vaccination and CD4 T cells after COVID-19. The antigens of these receptors remain unknown. TCRdb passed the PCR reads through MiXCR, listing each CDR3 protein once. Of more than 9,500 distinct CDR3 sequences in the sample, roughly 80% were seen once. Sequenced material: CD4+ T cells from blood, cultured in vitro. The receptors were gathered from a human donor who had recovered from COVID-19. Each CDR3 is given with its conserved first and last residue. A D gene is named only where the DNA matches it firmly. Clone sizes are given selectively: once, few, many, or a class where the clone is expanded.

D gene	V gene	clone size	J gene	CDR3 DNA	CDR3 protein
NA	TRBV6-2/TRBV6-3	few	TRBJ1-2	TGTGCCAGCGCTTCTGGGGGAACTAACTATGGCTACACCTTC	CASASGGTNYGYTF
NA	TRBV12-3/TRBV12-4	NA	TRBJ1-2	TGTGCCAGCACGTCCGGCAGCCTGGGCTTCTATGGCTACACCTTC	CASTSGSLGFYGYTF
TRBD2	TRBV11-2	NA	TRBJ2-1	TGTGCCAGCAGCTTTACAGCGGGAGATGTCTATGAGCAGTTCTTC	CASSFTAGDVYEQFF
NA	TRBV2	NA	TRBJ1-5	TGTGCCAGCAGTTCTCCGACAGCTGGATATGGCAATCAGCCCCAGCATTTT	CASSSPTAGYGNQPQHF
TRBD1	TRBV11-2	few	TRBJ2-2	TGTGCCAGCAGCCTAGGACAGGGGGACACCGGGGAGCTGTTTTTT	CASSLGQGDTGELFF
NA	TRBV6-1	NA	TRBJ1-1	TGTGCCAGCAGTGAAGCGCTTAGGATAGGGTTGAACACTGAAGCTTTCTTT	CASSEALRIGLNTEAFF
NA	TRBV27	NA	TRBJ1-6	TGTGCCAGCAGCCCCGACACAGCGGCGCCCCTCCACTTT	CASSPDTAAPLHF
TRBD1	TRBV28	NA	TRBJ1-2	TGTGCCAGCAGCTCCCCCAGACAGGGATCGGCCGGCTACACCTTC	CASSSPRQGSAGYTF
TRBD2	TRBV20-1	NA	TRBJ2-1	TGCAGTGCCTCAAAGGTGGGACTAGCGGGGGGCTACAATGAGCAGTTCTTC	CSASKVGLAGGYNEQFF
NA	TRBV6-5	NA	TRBJ2-5	TGTGCCAGCAGTTACTACACCCCCCACAGGGTTCAGACCCAGTACTTC	CASSYYTPHRVQTQYF
NA	TRBV25-1	NA	TRBJ1-5	TGTGCCAGCAGCCCGCGGGGTGAGGGGGGTAATCAGCCCCAGCATTTT	CASSPRGEGGNQPQHF
TRBD1	TRBV7-9	NA	TRBJ1-3	TGTGCCAGCGAGATCCAGGACAGGGAAATTAGAAACACCATATATTTT	CASEIQDREIRNTIYF
NA	TRBV24-1	few	TRBJ1-5	TGTGCCACCAGTGATTTTGGCGATCAGCCCCAGCATTTT	CATSDFGDQPQHF
NA	TRBV10-3	NA	TRBJ2-3	TGTGCCATCAGTGCGACACGAGGGGGCACAGATACGCAGTATTTT	CAISATRGGTDTQYF
TRBD1	TRBV20-1	NA	TRBJ2-3	TGCAGTGCCTCCCCCGGGACAGGGGGCCCAGATACGCAGTATTTT	CSASPGTGGPDTQYF
NA	TRBV3-1	NA	TRBJ1-6	TGTGCCAGCAGCCAAGTAGTCAGGGATTCACCCCTCCACTTT	CASSQVVRDSPLHF
TRBD2	TRBV19	NA	TRBJ2-5	TGTGCCAGTAGTATAGATCGGGGGGGTACAGAGACCCAGTACTTC	CASSIDRGGTETQYF
NA	TRBV20-1	NA	TRBJ1-5	TGCAGTGCTTCTAGCCCCCCCCTCCAGCCCCAGCATTTT	CSASSPPLQPQHF
TRBD1	TRBV18	NA	TRBJ1-1	TGTGCCAGCTCAGGACAGGGGTCCAACACTGAAGCTTTCTTT	CASSGQGSNTEAFF
TRBD1	TRBV6-2/TRBV6-3	few	TRBJ2-7	TGTGCCAGCAGCCAGGGGGCCGAGCAGTACTTC	CASSQGAEQYF
NA	TRBV6-1	NA	TRBJ1-5	TGTGCCAGCATGGAGGCAGGGTGGAATCAGCCCCAGCATTTT	CASMEAGWNQPQHF
TRBD1	TRBV28	NA	TRBJ2-7	TGTGCCAGCAGTTGGACAGGACAGAAGTACTTC	CASSWTGQKYF
TRBD1	TRBV28	NA	TRBJ2-1	TGTGCCAGCAGTTCGGCCGGGACAGCCCTCAATGAGCAGTTCTTC	CASSSAGTALNEQFF
NA	TRBV2	NA	TRBJ1-1	TGTGCCAGCAGTGAAAGGGGCAGGGAGGGGAACACTGAAGCTTTCTTT	CASSERGREGNTEAFF
NA	TRBV20-1	few	TRBJ1-2	TGCAGTGTTGCTCCGACAGTCGCCTATGGCTACACCTTC	CSVAPTVAYGYTF
NA	TRBV7-8	NA	TRBJ1-2	TGTGCCAGCAGCATCATCACAGGCCTAGCTAACTATGGCTACACCTTC	CASSIITGLANYGYTF
TRBD1	TRBV12-3/TRBV12-4	NA	TRBJ1-6	TGTGCCAGCAGTTTAGGAGGGGGCAGTTCACCCCTCCACTTT	CASSLGGGSSPLHF
NA	TRBV6-2/TRBV6-3	few	TRBJ2-1	TGTGCCAGCAGACCCTCCTCTAGGGTTGAGCAGTTCTTC	CASRPSSRVEQFF
NA	TRBV20-1	NA	TRBJ2-3	TGCAGTGCCCCCGCCCCAGGGGTAGGCACAGATACGCAGTATTTT	CSAPAPGVGTDTQYF
NA	TRBV19	few	TRBJ1-3	TGTGCCAGTGGGGCAGACGCTGGAAACACCATATATTTT	CASGADAGNTIYF
NA	TRBV2	NA	TRBJ1-2	TGTGCCAGCGACCTCACAGGGATTACCTATGGCTACACCTTC	CASDLTGITYGYTF
NA	TRBV30	NA	TRBJ1-5	TGTGCCTGGAGTGTACAGACGATTAGCAATCAGCCCCAGCATTTT	CAWSVQTISNQPQHF
NA	TRBV5-1	NA	TRBJ1-1	TGCGCCAGCTTTGTAGGGACTGAAGCTTTCTTT	CASFVGTEAFF
NA	TRBV6-5	NA	TRBJ2-1	TGTGCCAGCAGTTACTCGATCGCGCACAGGGGAGGACAGTTCTTC	CASSYSIAHRGGQFF
TRBD1	TRBV12-3/TRBV12-4	NA	TRBJ1-5	TGTGCCAGCAGTTTGGGACAGGGGGTGGGAAATCAGCCCCAGCATTTT	CASSLGQGVGNQPQHF
TRBD2	TRBV15	NA	TRBJ2-1	TGTGCCACCAGCGGAGGGGCTAGCGGGAGGGCCTGGCCGTTCTTC	CATSGGASGRAWPFF
NA	TRBV7-9	NA	TRBJ1-4	TGTGCCAGCAGCTTAGGGACAGACAATGAAAAACTGTTTTTT	CASSLGTDNEKLFF
TRBD1	TRBV12-3/TRBV12-4	NA	TRBJ2-2	TGTGCCAGCAGTCACAGGGGGTCGGCCACCGGGGAGCTGTTTTTT	CASSHRGSATGELFF
NA	TRBV10-2	NA	TRBJ2-2	TGCGCCAGCAGTTCCATCGACAGGATACAGAACACCGGGGAGCTGTTTTTT	CASSSIDRIQNTGELFF
TRBD2	TRBV7-9	NA	TRBJ2-2	TGTGCCAGCAGTGGAGGTCGCGGGAGACTTAACACCGGGGAGCTGTTTTTT	CASSGGRGRLNTGELFF
NA	TRBV7-9	NA	TRBJ1-2	TGTGCCAGCAGCTTAGCGAACGACCCTATCGGCTATGGCTACACCTTC	CASSLANDPIGYGYTF
TRBD1	TRBV6-5	NA	TRBJ1-2	TGTGCCAGCAGTTACTCTCGACAGGGCCCGTATGGCTACACCTTC	CASSYSRQGPYGYTF
TRBD1	TRBV20-1	once	TRBJ2-7	TGCAGTGCTCCGAACCCAGGGGGCGCCCTTAGATACGAGCAGTACTTC	CSAPNPGGALRYEQYF
TRBD1	TRBV20-1	NA	TRBJ1-5	TGCAGTGCTAGAGATCGGACAGGGGGCTTCAATCAGCCCCAGCATTTT	CSARDRTGGFNQPQHF
NA	TRBV3-1	NA	TRBJ1-2	TGTGCCAGCAGCCAAGCCAGGTCGAGGGCCGACTATGGCTACACCTTC	CASSQARSRADYGYTF
NA	TRBV12-3/TRBV12-4	NA	TRBJ2-7	TGTGCCAGCAGTTTGAGGACGGCGAGCTACGAGCAGTACTTC	CASSLRTASYEQYF
TRBD1	TRBV27	NA	TRBJ1-1	TGTGCCAGCAGTCGGGGACAGCTGAACACTGAAGCTTTCTTT	CASSRGQLNTEAFF
NA	TRBV7-2	few	TRBJ2-7	TGTGCCAGCAGCTTTGACGGGAGGGACAGGGTTTTGGACGAGCAGTACTTC	CASSFDGRDRVLDEQYF
TRBD1	TRBV5-4	NA	TRBJ1-2	TGTGCCAGCAGCTTGGTTGCAGGGGGCGTCTACACCTTC	CASSLVAGGVYTF
TRBD1	TRBV20-1	few	TRBJ1-2	TGCAGTGCTAGAAGACAGGGGGTAAACTATGGCTACACCTTC	CSARRQGVNYGYTF
NA	TRBV7-9	NA	TRBJ2-2	TGTGCCAGCAGCCCCCACGGTAACACCGGGGAGCTGTTTTTT	CASSPHGNTGELFF
NA	TRBV20-1	NA	TRBJ1-2	TGCAGTGCCAGGAGGGGGGGGGTAGGTTATGGCTACACCTTC	CSARRGGVGYGYTF
NA	TRBV6-1	NA	TRBJ1-1	TGTGCCAGCATCTACAGGGTTGGGAACACTGAAGCTTTCTTT	CASIYRVGNTEAFF
TRBD1	TRBV6-2/TRBV6-3	NA	TRBJ1-6	TGTGCCAGCAGGGGATCAACCGGGACAGGGAATTCACCCCTCCACTTT	CASRGSTGTGNSPLHF
NA	TRBV20-1	NA	TRBJ1-5	TGCAGTGCTAGTAACGGGGGCGGGGATCAGCCCCAGCATTTT	CSASNGGGDQPQHF
TRBD1	TRBV6-1	few	TRBJ2-3	TGTGCCAGCAGTAGACAGGGGAGCACAGATACGCAGTATTTT	CASSRQGSTDTQYF
TRBD1	TRBV6-1	few	TRBJ1-2	TGTGCCAGCGGAGGGACAGGGGGCTATCTACCCTATGGCTACACCTTC	CASGGTGGYLPYGYTF
NA	TRBV6-2/TRBV6-3	NA	TRBJ1-2	TGTGCCAGCAGTCAAGCCGGGTTTACTGGCGGCTACACCTTC	CASSQAGFTGGYTF
TRBD2	TRBV28	NA	TRBJ2-2	TGTGCCAGCAGTGTAACCGGGACTAGCGGGACACTGTTTTTT	CASSVTGTSGTLFF
NA	TRBV19	few	TRBJ1-1	TGTGCCAGTAGTAACCAGGCGGCAAACACTGAAGCTTTCTTT	CASSNQAANTEAFF